The 9 T cell receptor beta chains given below trace back to one sample, sequenced in a study of T cells in localized non-small cell lung cancer. Data came from immunoSEQ multiplex PCR; TCRdb stores just in-frame clones and leaves some out. This sample carries several thousand clones, about 91% of them seen once, and the ten largest clones take about 7.5%. The sequencing used peripheral blood, collected before any cancer treatment. The source is a woman aged 40-69 years with stage I squamous cell lung carcinoma.

The chain employs TRBV9 and TRBJ1-2; D is perhaps TRBD1 (5 bases). V lost 0 bases to trimming and J lost 8 bases, with 17 bases between them. The length of the CDR3 is 15 residues. Germline CDR1 is SGDLS and CDR2 is YYNGEE. This chain's CDR3 is CASSVEVSRGDGYTF. The DNA of the CDR3 is TGTGCCAGCAGCGTAGAGGTCAGTCGTGGGGACGGCTACACCTTC. Full variable domain (rest looked up from reference TRBV9 and TRBJ1-2): DSGVTQTPKHLITATGQRVTLRCSPRSGDLSVYWYQQSLDQGLQFLIQYYNGEERAKGNILERFSAQQFPDLHSELNLSSLELGDSALYFCASSVEVSRGDGYTFGSGTRLTVV.

The chain joins TRBV9 to TRBJ2-2; 11 positions match TRBD2. The CDR3 has 16 amino acids. Germline V gene lookup returns CDR1 SGDLS and CDR2 YYNGEE. V shed 4 bases, J shed 3 bases, and the junction held 5 bases outside the gene matches. The CDR3 protein is CASSPGLAVYTGELFF. Here the CDR3 DNA reads TGTGCCAGCAGCCCGGGACTAGCGGTTTACACCGGGGAGCTGTTTTTT.

The chain has TRBV25-1 and TRBJ1-4; D is undetermined. Trimming left V 7 bases short and J 7 bases short, with 7 bases between. The CDR3 contains 11 residues. CDR1 and CDR2 from the germline V gene are MGHDK and SYGVNS. This CDR3 reads CASMSGEKLFF. The CDR3 DNA is TGTGCCAGCATGTCGGGTGAAAAACTGTTTTTT.

V is TRBV19 and J is TRBJ2-7; D is unclear. V was shortened by 3 bases and J by 6 bases, with 18 bases between the two germline ends. The CDR3 length is 15 residues. From germline, CDR1 is LNHDA and CDR2 SQIVND (reference sequence). The CDR3 is CASSILSAGRREQYF. DNA for the CDR3: TGTGCCAGTAGTATTTTGTCCGCAGGCCGCCGCGAGCAGTACTTC.

V and J are TRBV5-1 and TRBJ2-2; 10 bases are a match to TRBD1. Germline trimming cut 2 bases from V and 4 bases from J; bases unmatched to any gene: 11. CDR1 is SGHRS and CDR2 is YFSETQ in the germline V gene. The CDR3 contains 18 residues. DNA for the CDR3: TGCGCCAGCAGCTTAAGGACAGGGGGTGGATCGGGCACCGGGGAGCTGTTTTTT. It yields the protein CASSLRTGGGSGTGELFF.

The chain uses TRBV29-1 and TRBJ1-1, with TRBD1 matching 7 bases. CDR1 and CDR2 (germline): SQVTM, ANQGSEA. V was pared by 6 bases and J by 4 bases, with 5 bases of the junction left unmatched. The CDR3 extends over 12 amino acids. The CDR3 reads CSVGQGGTEAFF. The CDR3 nucleotides read TGCAGCGTGGGGCAGGGGGGCACTGAAGCTTTCTTT.

This clone was found a few times. The V call is TRBV5-1, the J call TRBJ2-2, with a possible D match to TRBD1 (7 bases). Trimming shortened V by 4 bases and J by 0 bases, and 10 bases separated the two germline ends. CDR3 length: 15 amino acids. Per germline, CDR1 SGHRS and CDR2 YFSETQ. The CDR3 protein is CASSGGTANTGELFF. The CDR3 DNA sequence: TGCGCCAGCAGCGGCGGGACAGCGAACACCGGGGAGCTGTTTTTT.

By share, this clone counts as medium-sized. This chain uses TRBV6-5 with TRBJ2-7; D possibly corresponds to TRBD2 (6 bases). Between the trimmed V and J ends, which lost 5 bases and 3 bases, there was a span of 14 bases. CDR3 size: 14 residues. Per germline, CDR1 MNHEY and CDR2 SVGAGI. In DNA form, the CDR3 reads TGTGCCAGCAGTACAACCGGGACTCTCTACGAGCAGTACTTC. As protein: CASSTTGTLYEQYF.

The V gene is TRBV9, the J gene TRBJ1-1; maybe TRBD1 (5 bases). CDR3 size: 14 residues. Trimming removed 4 bases at V and 4 bases at J, with 14 bases between. Germline assignment: CDR1 SGDLS and CDR2 YYNGEE. CDR3 DNA: TGTGCCAGCAGCCCCCATCAGGGTGGCACTGAAGCTTTCTTT. Protein: CASSPHQGGTEAFF.